The T cell receptor (beta chain) described here comes from a study of blood T cells in healthy people across ages. A J-beta primer mix and a sample-barcoded 5' primer were used in a second PCR of roughly 6 to 12 cycles. Every cDNA molecule bore a tag from a template-switch adaptor containing 12 random nucleotides. Each CDR3 protein gets one entry after TCRdb re-called the 5' RACE reads with MiXCR. This sample has about 720,000 distinct CDR3 sequences, with around a quarter found just once. The CDR3 sequence is 15 residues long. V dropped 3 bases and J dropped 1 base, with 7 bases sitting between them. Germline values: CDR1 KGHSH, CDR2 LQKENI. The sample also formed part of further work on T cells of mothers and their children. This second study notes: When the second PCR was run, its M1S primer added sample barcodes and 2-4 random nucleotides. The study obtained over 9.5 million TCR beta CDR3 reads per mother and 3 million to 3.5 million per child. Slightly higher overlap, not significant, was seen in related mother-child pairs than in unrelated pairs.

Sequencing was carried out using blood. The V and J genes are TRBV18 and TRBJ2-6, with unresolved D. The origin of this receptor is a boy aged 10-17 years in good health. CDR3 in amino acids: CASSPEASGANVLTF. In DNA form, the CDR3 reads TGTGCCAGCTCACCCGAGGCGTCTGGGGCCAACGTCCTGACTTTC.